One and the same sample provided the 3 T cell receptor beta chains below, sequenced in a study of T cells in Graves' hyperthyroidism and ophthalmopathy. RNA transcripts yielded amplified TCR beta CDR3 regions. The HTBI set primed first-round TCR CDR3 RT-PCR. TCRdb re-called the multiplex PCR reads with MiXCR, one entry per CDR3 protein. The sample comprises a few hundred thousand distinct CDR3 sequences, roughly 14% of which are singletons, and around 7.3% rests with the top ten. Sequencing used blood. Source of these receptors: a woman aged 30 to 39 with Graves' hyperthyroidism.

This clonotype was detected many times. This chain uses TRBV6-1 with TRBJ2-7; 9 bases fit TRBD1. The junction had 17 bases not matched to a gene; V was cut back by 6 bases and J by 5 bases. This CDR3 region has 17 residues. CDR1 and CDR2 (germline): MNHNS, SASEGT. The CDR3 region is CASRYNVRDRDRDEQYF. In DNA, the CDR3 is TGTGCCAGCAGGTACAACGTCCGGGACAGGGATCGGGACGAGCAGTACTTC.

The chain recombines TRBV6-1 with TRBJ2-1; 9 bases match TRBD2. Germline CDR1 and CDR2: MNHNS and SASEGT. The CDR3 is made up of 14 amino acids. Trimming at V came to 6 bases and at J to 9 bases, leaving 9 bases not matched to a gene. The CDR3 here is CASRDSGRGGEQFF. The CDR3, as DNA: TGTGCCAGCAGAGATAGCGGGAGAGGGGGTGAGCAGTTCTTC.

This sequence joins TRBV27 and TRBJ2-1; D is undetermined. The CDR3 runs 16 residues. Trimming pared 2 bases from V and 0 bases from J, leaving 11 bases between. CDR1 and CDR2 from the germline V gene are MNHEY and SMNVEV (reference sequence). As DNA, the CDR3 is TGTGCCAGCAGTTTAAGCCCCCTTAGCTCCTACAATGAGCAGTTCTTC. Its protein product is CASSLSPLSSYNEQFF.